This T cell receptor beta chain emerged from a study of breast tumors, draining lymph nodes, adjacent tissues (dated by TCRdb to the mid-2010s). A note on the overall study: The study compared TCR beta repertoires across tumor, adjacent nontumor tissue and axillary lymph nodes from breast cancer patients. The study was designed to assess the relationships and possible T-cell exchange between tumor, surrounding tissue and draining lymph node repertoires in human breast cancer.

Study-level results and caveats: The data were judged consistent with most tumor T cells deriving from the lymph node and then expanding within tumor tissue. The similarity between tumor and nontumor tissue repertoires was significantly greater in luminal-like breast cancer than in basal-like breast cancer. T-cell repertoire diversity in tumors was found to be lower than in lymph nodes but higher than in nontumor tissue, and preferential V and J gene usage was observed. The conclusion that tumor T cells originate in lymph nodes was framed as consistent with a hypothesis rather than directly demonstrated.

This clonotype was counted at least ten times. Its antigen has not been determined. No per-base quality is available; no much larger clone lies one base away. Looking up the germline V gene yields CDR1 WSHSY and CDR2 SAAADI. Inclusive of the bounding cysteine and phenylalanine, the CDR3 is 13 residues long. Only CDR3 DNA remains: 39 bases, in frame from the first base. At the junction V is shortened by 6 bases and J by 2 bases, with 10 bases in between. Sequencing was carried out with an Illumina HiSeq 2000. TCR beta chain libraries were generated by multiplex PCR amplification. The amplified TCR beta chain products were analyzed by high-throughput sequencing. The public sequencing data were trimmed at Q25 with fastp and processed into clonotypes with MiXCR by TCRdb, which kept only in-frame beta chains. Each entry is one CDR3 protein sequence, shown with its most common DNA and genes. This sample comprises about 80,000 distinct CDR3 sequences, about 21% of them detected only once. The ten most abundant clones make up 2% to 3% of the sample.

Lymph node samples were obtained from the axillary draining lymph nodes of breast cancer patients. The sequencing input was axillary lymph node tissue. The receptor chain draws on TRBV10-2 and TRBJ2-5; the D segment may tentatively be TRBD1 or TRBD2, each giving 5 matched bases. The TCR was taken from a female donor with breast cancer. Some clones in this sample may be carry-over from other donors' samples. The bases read TGCGCCAGCAGCCGGGACCGGCAAGAGACCCAGTACTTC. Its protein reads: CASSRDRQETQYF.